Below, 15 T cell receptor beta chains from the same sample are listed, as sequenced in a study of cytomegalovirus exposure and HLA in healthy donors. Primers for the PCR totalled 60 Vbeta and 13 Jbeta. Only in-frame clones appear in the TCRdb table, and some are missing; sequencing was by immunoSEQ multiplex PCR. The sample has about 140,000 clones; approximately 80% are singletons. The specimen sequenced was PBMCs. The origin of the receptors is a man aged 50 to 59 in good health and CMV-seronegative.

The chain has TRBV5-6 and TRBJ2-5, with 10 bases identical to TRBD1. This CDR3 comprises 15 residues. Unmatched junction bases numbered 8, after V lost 4 bases and J lost 5 bases. CDR1 SGHDT and CDR2 YYEEEE come from the germline V gene. CDR3: CASSADRGKRETQYF. The DNA for the CDR3 is TGTGCCAGCAGCGCGGACAGGGGGAAACGTGAGACCCAGTACTTC.

The chain has TRBV7-2 and TRBJ2-3; 7 bases fit TRBD2. Germline loops: CDR1 SGHTA, CDR2 FQGNSA. The CDR3 has 15 residues. Trimming cost V 6 bases and J 2 bases; bases outside gene matches: 8. For the CDR3, the DNA is TGTGCCAGCAGTACCAGCGGGGCCCACACAGATACGCAGTATTTT. Encoded protein: CASSTSGAHTDTQYF.

V gene TRBV29-1 combines with J gene TRBJ2-5; 10 bases are shared with TRBD1. V was clipped by 4 bases and J by 0 bases; unmatched bases: 2. This CDR3 region has 14 residues. Germline CDR1 is SQVTM and CDR2 is ANQGSEA. CDR3 bases: TGCAGCGTTGGGGACAGGGGCTACCAAGAGACCCAGTACTTC. Translation: CSVGDRGYQETQYF.

This chain joins TRBV30 and TRBJ2-7; 8 positions match TRBD1. V dropped 2 bases and J dropped 0; count of bases not matched to a gene: 6. CDR1 and CDR2 from the germline V gene are GTSNPN and SVGIG (reference sequence). This CDR3 comprises 15 residues. The CDR3 sequence is CAWSSTGASSYEQYF. The CDR3 bases are TGTGCCTGGAGTTCGACAGGGGCCAGCTCCTACGAGCAGTACTTC. Together with reference TRBV30 and TRBJ2-7, the CDR3 gives the full variable domain: SQTIHQWPATLVQPVGSPLSLECTVEGTSNPNLYWYRQAAGRGLQLLFYSVGIGQISSEVPQNLSASRPQDRQFILSSKKLLLSDSGFYLCAWSSTGASSYEQYFGPGTRLTVT.

This clone showed up just once. This chain links TRBV11-3 with TRBJ1-2; possible D gene TRBD1, 5 bases. Between the trimmed V and J ends, which lost 5 bases and 8 bases, there was a span of 12 bases. The CDR3 is 12 amino acids. Germline CDR1 and CDR2: SGHNT and YENEEA. CDR3 nucleotide sequence: TGTGCCAGCAGCACGGGCGGGGCCGGCTACACCTTC. Its protein product is CASSTGGAGYTF.

The CDR3 region is CASSHLSGGNGNTIYF. The CDR3 DNA sequence: TGCGCCAGCAGCCATCTTTCGGGGGGAAATGGAAACACCATATATTTT. V is TRBV4-1 and J is TRBJ1-3; possibly TRBD1 for D (5 bases). Trimming pared 3 bases from V and 3 bases from J, leaving 15 bases between. Per germline, CDR1 MGHRA and CDR2 YSYEKL. The CDR3 loop spans 16 amino acids.

This chain links TRBV7-9 with TRBJ2-1; 10 positions match TRBD2. Germline assignment: CDR1 SEHNR and CDR2 FQNEAQ (reference sequence). This CDR3 is 14 amino acids long. The trim removed 0 bases at V and 11 bases at J, leaving 4 bases unmatched. CDR3: CASSLALAGAKQFF. DNA for the CDR3: TGTGCCAGCAGCTTAGCGCTAGCGGGGGCTAAGCAGTTCTTC.

This clone was picked up a small number of times. The rearrangement links TRBV14 to TRBJ1-1; TRBD1 aligns across 9 bases. Unmatched junction bases numbered 6, after V lost 8 bases and J lost 11 bases. From germline, CDR1 is SGHDN and CDR2 FVKESK. This CDR3 is built from 11 residues. CDR3: CASGQGWSAFF. Written as DNA, the CDR3 is TGTGCCAGCGGACAGGGGTGGTCGGCTTTCTTT.

The genes are TRBV4-1 and TRBJ2-7; no clear D. V dropped 2 bases and J dropped 0 bases, with 5 bases sitting between them. The CDR3 contains 13 residues. The germline V gene encodes CDR1 MGHRA and CDR2 YSYEKL. CDR3 coding DNA: TGCGCCAGCAGCCAATTATACTCCTACGAGCAGTACTTC. Translation: CASSQLYSYEQYF.

As concerns this clone: Other DNA sequences in this sample translate to the same CDR3. The chain combines TRBV11-2 with TRBJ1-5; D remains unclear. Trimming removed 0 bases at V and 5 bases at J, with 5 bases between. The CDR3 is 13 residues long. Germline-derived CDR1 and CDR2 are SGHAT and FQNNGV. In nucleotides, the CDR3 is TGTGCCAGCAGCTTAGACCGGGATCAGCCCCAGCATTTT. Its protein is CASSLDRDQPQHF.

V is TRBV25-1 and J is TRBJ2-2; a weak D match, TRBD1 (6 bases). This CDR3 is built from 15 residues. V was cut by 1 base and J by 1 base, with 7 bases left in between. Germline-derived CDR1 and CDR2 are MGHDK and SYGVNS. CDR3 nucleotides: TGTGCCAGCAGTGAATCGACAGGGAACACCGGGGAGCTGTTTTTT. It specifies CASSESTGNTGELFF.

The gene calls are TRBV18 and TRBJ2-6; 8 nucleotides line up with TRBD1. This CDR3 has 17 amino acids. Germline CDR1 is KGHSH and CDR2 is LQKENI. The J segment lost 0 bases and the V segment lost 2 bases, leaving 3 bases of the junction unmatched. The CDR3 reads CASSPSTGGSGANVLTF. The CDR3 DNA reads TGTGCCAGCTCACCATCTACAGGGGGCTCTGGGGCCAACGTCCTGACTTTC. The whole variable domain, filled in from reference TRBV18 and TRBJ2-6, reads NAGVMQNPRHLVRRRGQEARLRCSPMKGHSHVYWYRQLPEEGLKFMVYLQKENIIDESGMPKERFSAEFPKEGPSILRIQQVVRGDSAAYFCASSPSTGGSGANVLTFGAGSRLTVL.

This clone was seen more than once but under ten times. The chain uses TRBV7-9 and TRBJ2-7, with 9 bases that match TRBD1. The CDR3 is made up of 15 amino acids. CDR1 SEHNR and CDR2 FQNEAQ come from the germline V gene (reference sequence). The V segment lost 4 bases and the J segment 5 bases; nucleotides outside the gene matches: 9. CDR3 residues: CASSSTGTGMNEQYF. CDR3 sequence (DNA): TGTGCCAGCAGCTCGACCGGGACAGGGATGAACGAGCAGTACTTC.

The chain carries TRBV5-8 and TRBJ2-5, with TRBD1 matching over 9 bases. V shed 3 bases and J 5 bases; nucleotides not matched to a gene: 11. The CDR3 sequence is 16 residues long. Germline CDR1 is SGHTS and CDR2 is YDEGEE. For the CDR3, the DNA is TGTGCCAGCAGCTACTTAACCGGGACAGGGACGGAGACCCAGTACTTC. Its translation is CASSYLTGTGTETQYF.

The chain has TRBV11-3 and TRBJ2-3, with a possible D match to TRBD1 (8 bases). The germline V and J ends were trimmed by 5 bases and 6 bases, with 18 bases remaining between them. Germline CDR1 reads SGHNT; CDR2 reads YENEEA. The CDR3 spans 15 residues. CDR3 in DNA: TGTGCCAGCAGCGGGGACAGGAGGCGGGGGGATACGCAGTATTTT. It yields the protein CASSGDRRRGDTQYF.